This TCR beta chain was observed in a study of regulatory T cells in long-lasting Graves disease. Across the study: New Graves' disease cases had less than 3 months of antithyroid drugs. Study observations and caveats: Persistent disease preferred TRBV28, TRBJ1-2 and TRBJ2-5.

The V end was cut by 4 bases, the J end by 5 bases, with 16 bases between. Looked up from germline, CDR1 is DFQATT and CDR2 is SNEGSKA (reference sequence). The CDR3 runs 14 residues. Building of the TCR beta libraries involved iRepertoire HTBI primers and Arm-PCR of CDR3 regions. One entry per CDR3 protein results from TCRdb running MiXCR on the multiplex PCR reads. The table shows approximately 390,000 distinct CDR3 sequences, with roughly 17% occurring only once. This clonotype was picked up many times. The antigen remains undetermined. The time point here: newly diagnosed GD, antithyroid drugs for less than 3 months. PBMC-extracted RNA yielded the TCR library. The data were also submitted as part of a second study, on T cells in Graves' hyperthyroidism and ophthalmopathy. That work contributes: Stable hyperthyroidism: no ophthalmopathy progression over 18 months of follow-up. First-round RT-PCR targeting the TCR CDR3 was performed with the HTBI primer set.

The TCR was taken from a woman aged 18-29 years with Graves disease. This specimen was peripheral blood mononuclear cells (PBMCs), taken at new diagnosis, from a patient treated with antithyroid drugs. The rearrangement links TRBV20-1 to TRBJ2-3; D ambiguous. The CDR3 region is CSATPIRFGDTQYF. The CDR3 region has the DNA TGCAGTGCTACGCCTATTAGATTCGGAGATACGCAGTATTTT.